These 23 T cell receptor beta chains share one sample of origin, sequenced in a study of blood T cell repertoires in COVID-19. Sequencing was performed with immunoSEQ multiplex PCR; in TCRdb, only in-frame clones are kept and a portion is missing. The sample records 69,000 or so clones, roughly 80% being singletons. Sequencing input: peripheral blood. The receptors here all came from a woman older than 75 with active or convalescent COVID-19.

This clone was seen a few times. This CDR3 reads CATSARQGSYGYTF. The DNA for the CDR3 is TGTGCCACCAGCGCTCGACAGGGAAGCTATGGCTACACCTTC. The V and J genes are TRBV24-1 and TRBJ1-2; 7 bases map to TRBD1. The CDR3 is 14 residues long. Per germline, CDR1 KGHDR and CDR2 SFDVKD. V gave up 7 bases and J gave up 4 bases; unmatched junction bases: 8.

The chain uses TRBV7-3 and TRBJ2-3; 8 bases are a match to TRBD2. The junction had 9 bases not matched to a gene; V was cut back by 5 bases and J by 2 bases. CDR1 is SGHTA, CDR2 FQGTGA, per germline. There are 16 residues in the CDR3. CDR3 sequence reads: CASSGWGAGVTDTQYF. CDR3 DNA sequence: TGTGCCAGCAGCGGTTGGGGAGCGGGGGTCACAGATACGCAGTATTTT.

This clone occurred once. The CDR3, as DNA: TGTGCCAGCAGCTCAGGACAGGGGAGTACGGAAAAACTGTTTTTT. Translated, it gives CASSSGQGSTEKLFF. This sequence joins TRBV7-9 and TRBJ1-4; 9 bases align to TRBD1. Trimming took 4 bases from V and 8 from J; bases not matched to a gene: 8. CDR3 length equals 15 residues. Germline V lookup: CDR1 SEHNR, CDR2 FQNEAQ (reference sequence).

The chain uses TRBV5-4 and TRBJ2-3; a weak D match, TRBD2 (5 bases). Trimming pared 4 bases from V and 5 bases from J, leaving 14 bases between. The CDR3 length is 14 residues. Germline CDR1 reads SGHNT; CDR2 reads YYREEE (reference sequence). DNA of the CDR3: TGTGCCAGCAGCGACGGACTGTGGGGAGATACGCAGTATTTT. It encodes CASSDGLWGDTQYF.

Only a few counts were recorded for this clone. The rearrangement uses TRBV24-1 and TRBJ2-2, with 9 bases fitting TRBD2. Germline V gene sequence: CDR1 KGHDR, CDR2 SFDVKD. V was clipped by 3 bases and J by 4 bases; unmatched bases: 8. The CDR3 sequence is 17 residues long. The CDR3 DNA reads as TGTGCCACCAGTGATCCTAGCGGGACCCCGCTCACCGGGGAGCTGTTTTTT. This encodes CATSDPSGTPLTGELFF.

The V call is TRBV28, the J call TRBJ2-5, with a weak D call TRBD2 (5 bases). Trimming took 5 bases from V and 0 from J, leaving 13 bases between them. This CDR3 comprises 15 residues. The V gene's germline CDR1 is MDHEN and CDR2 SYDVKM. The CDR3 is CASSPPDWYQETQYF. As DNA, the CDR3 is TGTGCCAGCAGTCCCCCGGACTGGTACCAAGAGACCCAGTACTTC.

Here the CDR3 DNA reads TGTGCCAGCAGATGGGGCGGGGTTGAGCAGTTCTTC. It encodes CASRWGGVEQFF. The chain recombines TRBV2 with TRBJ2-1, with TRBD2 as a possible D gene (6 bases). The V end lost 6 bases, the J end lost 9 bases, and 12 bases lay between the germline ends. Germline CDR1 is SNHLY and CDR2 is FYNNEI. CDR3 length equals 12 residues.

This chain uses TRBV10-1 with TRBJ2-2; 7 bases line up with TRBD1. The V segment lost 3 bases and the J segment 6 bases; nucleotides outside the gene matches: 13. The CDR3 has 17 amino acids. Looked up from germline, CDR1 is WNHNN and CDR2 is SYGVQD (reference sequence). CDR3 region: CASSDRTGVLKAGELFF. In DNA form, the CDR3 reads TGCGCCAGCAGTGATAGGACAGGAGTTTTAAAGGCCGGGGAGCTGTTTTTT.

The chain joins TRBV3-1 (or the pseudogene TRBV3-2) to TRBJ1-2; tentative D call: TRBD1 (5 bases). The germline gives CDR1 LGHDT, CDR2 YNNKEL (reference sequence). V lost 3 bases, J lost 8 bases, and 13 bases lay in between. The CDR3 loop spans 13 amino acids. In DNA form, the CDR3 reads TGTGCCAGCAGCCATTTGTCAGGGCTGGGCTACACCTTC. Encoded protein: CASSHLSGLGYTF.

The V gene is TRBV7-9, the J gene TRBJ2-1; D uncertain. CDR1 and CDR2 (germline): SEHNR, FQNEAQ (reference sequence). The V end was cut by 1 base, the J end by 4 bases, with 11 bases between. CDR3 length equals 15 residues. CDR3 loop: CASSLDARLYNEQFF. DNA for the CDR3: TGTGCCAGCAGCTTAGACGCCAGGCTGTACAATGAGCAGTTCTTC.

The V and J genes are TRBV28 and TRBJ1-2, with D uncertain. Trimming left V 1 base short and J 8 bases short, with 14 bases between. This CDR3 comprises 14 residues. Per the germline V gene, CDR1 is MDHEN and CDR2 is SYDVKM. The CDR3 DNA reads TGTGCCAGCAGTTTATTGCGGGCTGGCTGGGGCTACACCTTC. This translates into CASSLLRAGWGYTF.

This clone was counted once. The chain joins TRBV9 to TRBJ1-2, with D perhaps matching TRBD1 (6 bases). The germline V gene encodes CDR1 SGDLS and CDR2 YYNGEE. The length of the CDR3 is 19 residues. V was cut by 4 bases and J by 2 bases, with 27 bases left in between. The CDR3 region is CASSPRSGGTLGVNYGYTF. The CDR3 bases are TGTGCCAGCAGCCCTCGCTCGGGGGGCACCTTGGGGGTCAACTATGGCTACACCTTC. Filled out from reference TRBV9 and TRBJ1-2, the complete variable domain reads DSGVTQTPKHLITATGQRVTLRCSPRSGDLSVYWYQQSLDQGLQFLIQYYNGEERAKGNILERFSAQQFPDLHSELNLSSLELGDSALYFCASSPRSGGTLGVNYGYTFGSGTRLTVV.

This CDR3 reads CASDRRLDTYEQYF. DNA of the CDR3: TGTGCCAGCGATCGGCGGCTGGACACCTACGAGCAGTACTTC. This sequence joins TRBV6-5 and TRBJ2-7; weak D call: TRBD1 (5 bases). Germline loops: CDR1 MNHEY, CDR2 SVGAGI. V lost 8 bases and J lost 2, with 16 bases in between. This CDR3 comprises 14 residues.

The chain combines TRBV6-5 with TRBJ2-7, with a tentative D call TRBD1 (6 bases). This CDR3 is built from 14 residues. V was cut by 6 bases and J by 3 bases, with 15 bases left in between. Germline V gene data show CDR1 as MNHEY and CDR2 as SVGAGI. As DNA, the CDR3 is TGTGCCAGCAGCCGGGACACAGCTTTCTACGAGCAGTACTTC. This translates into CASSRDTAFYEQYF.

This clone came up a few times. This sequence joins TRBV7-9 and TRBJ1-2; D is perhaps TRBD1 (5 bases). Trimming took 5 bases from V and 7 from J, leaving 20 bases between them. The CDR3 has 15 amino acids. Per the germline V gene, CDR1 is SEHNR and CDR2 is FQNEAQ (reference sequence). CDR3 protein: CASSLTEGALGGYTF. Here the CDR3 DNA reads TGTGCCAGCAGCCTAACGGAAGGGGCGCTTGGTGGCTACACCTTC.

The chain has TRBV5-8 and TRBJ2-1, with D unclear. The V gene's germline CDR1 is SGHTS and CDR2 YDEGEE. The CDR3 loop spans 15 amino acids. Trimming removed 0 bases from V and 6 bases from J, with 13 bases in between. CDR3 sequence: CASSLASRQLNEQFF. The CDR3 DNA reads as TGTGCCAGCAGCTTGGCCTCACGTCAACTCAATGAGCAGTTCTTC.

The V call is TRBV18, the J call TRBJ2-7, with no clear D. There are 14 residues in the CDR3. The V gene lost 1 base and the J gene lost 2 bases, with 9 bases spanning the gap. Germline V gives CDR1 KGHSH, CDR2 LQKENI. CDR3 region: CASSPRVDTYEQYF. CDR3 nucleotide sequence: TGTGCCAGCTCACCACGTGTAGATACCTACGAGCAGTACTTC.

The gene calls are TRBV7-2 and TRBJ2-7, with D tentatively TRBD2 (5 bases). CDR3 length equals 14 residues. Trimming cost V 5 bases and J 3 bases, with 14 bases left between them. Per the germline V gene, CDR1 is SGHTA and CDR2 is FQGNSA. The CDR3 bases are TGTGCCAGCAGCCTCCAACCGGGAAGCTACGAGCAGTACTTC. This sequence encodes CASSLQPGSYEQYF.

The chain joins TRBV3-1 (or the pseudogene TRBV3-2) to TRBJ2-7, with 7 positions matching TRBD2. In germline, CDR1 is LGHDT, CDR2 YNNKEL (reference sequence). CDR3 length: 14 amino acids. V was pared by 3 bases and J by 4 bases, with 6 bases of the junction left unmatched. The CDR3 reads CASSHVRGGYEQYF. CDR3 bases: TGTGCCAGCAGCCACGTCCGGGGAGGGTACGAGCAGTACTTC.

V gene TRBV27 combines with J gene TRBJ2-1; 12 bases match TRBD2. This CDR3 has 15 amino acids. The germline V gene encodes CDR1 MNHEY and CDR2 SMNVEV (reference sequence). Trimming took 6 bases from V and 9 from J; bases not matched to a gene: 9. CDR3 bases: TGTGCCAGCAGACAGACTAGCGGGGGTGTAGGTGAGCAGTTCTTC. This encodes CASRQTSGGVGEQFF.

V usage is TRBV24-1 and J usage is TRBJ1-5; D perhaps matches TRBD1 (6 bases). The CDR3 has 14 amino acids. The V gene's germline CDR1 is KGHDR and CDR2 SFDVKD. V shed 5 bases and J shed 6 bases, with 13 bases lying between them. In DNA form, the CDR3 reads TGTGCCACCAGTGCGTACAGGGTGAGTCAGCCCCAGCATTTT. As protein: CATSAYRVSQPQHF.

The genes are TRBV11-3 and TRBJ2-1, with 13 bases matching TRBD2. V trimming: 0 bases; J trimming: 9 bases; junction bases outside the gene matches: 2. The CDR3 length is 15 residues. Germline values: CDR1 SGHNT, CDR2 YENEEA. The CDR3 loop reads CASSLEGLAGSEQFF. The CDR3 DNA is TGTGCCAGCAGCTTAGAGGGACTAGCGGGGAGTGAGCAGTTCTTC.

The CDR3 here is CATSESGGPYYEQYF. CDR3 DNA sequence: TGTGCCACCAGTGAAAGCGGGGGGCCCTACTACGAGCAGTACTTC. V and J are TRBV24-1 and TRBJ2-7, with TRBD2 matching 9 bases. With 4 bases clipped from V and 3 bases from J, the junction kept 6 bases outside the gene matches. The CDR3 has 15 residues. Germline V CDR1 and CDR2: KGHDR, SFDVKD.